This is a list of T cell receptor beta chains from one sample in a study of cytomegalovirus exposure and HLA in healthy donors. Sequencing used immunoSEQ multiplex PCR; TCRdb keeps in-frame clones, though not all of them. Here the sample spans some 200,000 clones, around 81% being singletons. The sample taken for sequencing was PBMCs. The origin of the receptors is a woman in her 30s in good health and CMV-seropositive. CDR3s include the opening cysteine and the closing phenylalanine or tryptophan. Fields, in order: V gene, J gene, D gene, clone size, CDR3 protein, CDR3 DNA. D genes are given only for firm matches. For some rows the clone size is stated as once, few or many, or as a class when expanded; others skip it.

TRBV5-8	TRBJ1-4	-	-	CASSLQTVNNEKLFF	TGTGCCAGCAGCTTACAGACAGTAAATAATGAAAAACTGTTTTTT
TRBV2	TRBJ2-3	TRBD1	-	CARGQGEDTQYF	TGTGCCAGAGGACAGGGAGAGGATACGCAGTATTTT
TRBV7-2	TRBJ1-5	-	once	CASSPSPGQPQHF	TGTGCCAGCAGTCCCTCACCGGGGCAGCCCCAGCATTTT
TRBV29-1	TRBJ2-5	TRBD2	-	CSAARGSQETQYF	TGCAGCGCGGCGCGGGGGAGCCAAGAGACCCAGTACTTC
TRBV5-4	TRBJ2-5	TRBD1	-	CASSETGTGRETQYF	TGTGCCAGCAGCGAGACCGGGACAGGTCGAGAGACCCAGTACTTC
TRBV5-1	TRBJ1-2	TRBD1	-	CASSPGGAEGYTF	TGCGCCAGCAGCCCAGGGGGCGCAGAGGGCTACACCTTC
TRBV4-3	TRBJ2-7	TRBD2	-	CASSQDFLLAGKSYEQYF	TGCGCCAGCAGCCAAGATTTTTTACTAGCGGGGAAATCCTACGAGCAGTACTTC
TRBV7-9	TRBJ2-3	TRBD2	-	CSSSLPSGRDTQYF	TGTTCCAGCAGCTTACCTAGCGGGAGAGATACGCAGTATTTT
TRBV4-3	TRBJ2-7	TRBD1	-	CASSQEGTGVSYEQYF	TGCGCCAGCAGCCAAGAGGGGACAGGGGTCTCCTACGAGCAGTACTTC
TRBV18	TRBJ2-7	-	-	CASSPTSSYEQYF	TGTGCCAGCTCACCAACGAGCTCCTACGAGCAGTACTTC
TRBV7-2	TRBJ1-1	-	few	CASGPDTRTEAFF	TGTGCCAGCGGTCCGGACACCCGCACTGAAGCTTTCTTT
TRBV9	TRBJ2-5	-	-	CASSGNLYETQYF	TGTGCCAGCAGCGGTAACTTGTATGAGACCCAGTACTTC
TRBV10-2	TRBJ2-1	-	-	CASRGLGGLGFYGNNEQFF	TGCGCCAGCAGGGGACTTGGGGGTCTTGGATTTTATGGTAACAATGAGCAGTTCTTC
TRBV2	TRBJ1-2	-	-	CASSEEAGHYGYTF	TGTGCCAGCAGTGAAGAGGCAGGGCACTATGGCTACACCTTC
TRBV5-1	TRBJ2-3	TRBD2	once	CASSAGLAGGAAADTQYF	TGCGCCAGCAGCGCCGGACTAGCGGGGGGCGCGGCGGCAGATACGCAGTATTTT
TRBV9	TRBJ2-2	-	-	CASSVTPTGELFF	TGTGCCAGCAGCGTAACTCCGACCGGGGAGCTGTTTTTT
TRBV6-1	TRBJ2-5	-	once	CASSEGTAYQETQYF	TGTGCCAGCAGTGAGGGGACTGCGTACCAAGAGACCCAGTACTTC
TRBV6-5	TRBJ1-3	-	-	CASSLDSSGNTIYF	TGTGCCAGCAGTCTAGACTCCTCTGGAAACACCATATATTTT
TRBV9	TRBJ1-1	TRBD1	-	CASSAIPGQGRGDNPPAFF	TGTGCCAGCAGCGCCATCCCTGGACAGGGGCGAGGGGACAACCCCCCGGCTTTCTTT
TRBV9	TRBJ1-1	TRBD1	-	CASSADRGTEAFF	TGTGCCAGCAGCGCTGACAGGGGCACTGAAGCTTTCTTT
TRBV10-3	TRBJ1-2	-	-	CAISDGKDNYGYTF	TGTGCCATCAGTGACGGTAAAGATAACTATGGCTACACCTTC
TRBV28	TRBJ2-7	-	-	CASSRQGYEQYF	TGTGCCAGCAGCCGTCAGGGGTACGAGCAGTACTTC
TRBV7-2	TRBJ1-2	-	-	CASSLGLRRGDYGYTF	TGTGCCAGCAGCTTAGGCCTCCGGCGGGGAGACTATGGCTACACCTTC